Listed here is a single TCR beta chain. Compared with germline, one end of the junction differs, possibly owing to a read error. The entry originates in a study of molecular identifiers for immune sequencing clone quantification. About the study: Five aliquots were made in replicates from the RNA of around 18,000 or 91,000 naive CD8 cells, and four were sequenced.

Previously described methods and listed TCR primers were used for bulk TCR libraries. TCRdb re-called the PCR reads with MiXCR, one entry per CDR3 protein. In the table there are roughly 100,000 distinct CDR3 sequences, less than 35% of which are singletons. Sequenced: naive CD8+ T cells from blood, with Jurkat cell RNA spiked in. Subset: FACS-sorted CD8+CD4-CCR7+CD45RA+ naive T cells. The sequence derives from a human donor in good health. Some libraries in this study had Jurkat cell RNA spiked in.

CDR3 DNA: TGCAGTGTCGGTGGAATCTACAATGAGCGGTTCTTC. Translation gives CSVGGIYNERFF. The genes are TRBV20-1 and TRBJ2-1, with unresolved D. The germline V gene encodes CDR1 DFQATT and CDR2 SNEGSKA (reference sequence). This CDR3 has 12 amino acids.